Detailed here is one TCR beta chain. The antigen is undetermined. The data stem from a study of CD8 T cells in Susac syndrome. Overall study context: Patients with Susac syndrome were therapy-naive, on corticosteroids, or on intravenous immunoglobulin alone at the time that blood was drawn.

Study-wide results and limits: That the number of individuals in its TCR sequencing and HLA analysis was relatively small was acknowledged by the study.

Random hexamers primed reverse transcription of about 0.5 to 1 ug RNA. TCR beta CDR3 was amplified by immunoSEQ covering 54 Vbeta and 13 Jbeta. TCRdb passed the immunoSEQ multiplex PCR reads through MiXCR, listing each CDR3 protein once. The sample holds under 200,000 distinct CDR3 sequences; 90% to 95% are singletons and the top ten take around 0.11%. The authors carried out high-throughput sequencing of TCR beta. They applied it to CD8+ and CD4+ T cells obtained from blood. Germline CDR1 and CDR2: SGHRS and YFSETQ. The length of the CDR3 is 14 residues. V was cut by 0 bases and J by 1 base, with 4 bases left in between.

This clonotype was sampled from a human donor with Susac syndrome. The rearrangement links TRBV5-1 to TRBJ2-2; no firm D call. Material for sequencing was CD4+ T cells from PBMCs. The CDR3, as DNA: TGCGCCAGCAGCTTGGGACTGAACACCGGGGAGCTGTTTTTT. Translated, it gives CASSLGLNTGELFF.